This TCR beta chain was documented in a study of human T cells and chemical hapten exposure. Overall study findings and caveats: After DPC sensitization, TCRs above 1 in 1000 frequency showed no change. Significantly more large CDR3 similarity clusters arose among expanded TCRs than among controls.

This CDR3 region has 14 residues. Germline loops: CDR1 MGHDK, CDR2 SYGVNS. Trimming took 4 bases from V and 2 from J, leaving 9 bases between them. Using its own MiXCR run on the RACE reads, TCRdb lists one record per CDR3 protein. Of 120,000 or so distinct CDR3 sequences in the sample, about 10% are singletons; the top ten hold under 2.5%. Turning to this clonotype: The antigen remains undetermined.

Noted time point: patch test 3, about 24 weeks after DPC sensitization. Treatment in this sample: therapeutic diphenylcyclopropenone sensitization with weekly scalp DPC. Sequencing started from total RNA isolated from unfractionated whole blood. V usage is TRBV25-1 and J usage is TRBJ1-5; the D is unclear. The sample here was whole blood, taken in connection with sensitization to the hapten diphenylcyclopropenone (DPC). This receptor was obtained from a woman aged 45-59 years with alopecia areata. Some clones in this sample may be carry-over from other donors' samples. CDR3 nucleotide sequence: TGTGCCAGCAGTGGCAAGGCGGGCAATCAGCCCCAGCATTTT. Translating it yields CASSGKAGNQPQHF.